This T cell receptor (beta chain) was identified during a study of T cells after yellow fever vaccination. TCRdb used MiXCR to reprocess the 5' RACE reads, holding one entry per CDR3 protein. The sample comprises tens of thousands of distinct CDR3 sequences, 4.4% of which are singletons, and 45% to 50% rests with the top ten. Study findings and constraints: Detected again after the booster were most primary-vaccination clones, at 95% to 96% CD4 and 80% to 90% CD8.

Trimming left V 6 bases short and J 5 bases short, with 19 bases between. From germline, CDR1 is SQVTM and CDR2 ANQGSEA. CDR3 length: 14 residues. This clonotype came up many times. Its specificity is not known. This sequence was found in a man aged 25 to 40 who received the YFV17D yellow fever vaccine. J is TRBJ2-5 and V is TRBV29-1; no clear D. The sample here was CD8+ T cells sorted from PBMCs, taken 5 days after the yellow fever booster vaccination. CDR3 coding DNA: TGCAGCGTAGATATCCGAAACACCCGGGAGACCCAGTACTTC. It is translated as CSVDIRNTRETQYF.